The clone carrying this T cell receptor beta chain has at least ten counts. Its antigen is unidentified. Trimming left V 0 bases short and J 0 bases short, with 10 bases between. CDR3 length: 15 amino acids. The germline CDR1 and CDR2 sequences are DFQATT and SNEGSKA (reference sequence). Samples came from axillary lymph nodes draining the breast cancer. These data are taken from a study of breast tumors, draining lymph nodes, adjacent tissues. General study points: The data were judged consistent with most tumor T cells coming from lymph node and expanding in tumor. Tumors had less TCR diversity than lymph nodes, more than nontumor tissue.

TCRdb re-analysed the multiplex PCR reads in MiXCR, keeping a single row per CDR3 protein. The sample carries around 140,000 distinct CDR3 sequences, around 24% recorded once. The sample consisted of axillary lymph node tissue. The TCR comes from a female donor with breast cancer. Some clones in this sample may be carry-over from other donors' samples. This chain joins TRBV20-1 and TRBJ2-3; possible D gene TRBD2, 6 bases. In DNA, the CDR3 is TGCAGTGCTAGAGATACGGGACTCAGCACAGATACGCAGTATTTT. It is translated as CSARDTGLSTDTQYF.